Following are 22 T cell receptor beta chains from one sample sequenced in a study of T-cell reconstitution after alpha-beta-depleted transplantation in children (dated by TCRdb to the mid-2010s). The library was made by PCR. Instrument used: Illumina HiSeq 2500. Molecular barcoding was employed in the preparation of TCR libraries, with unique molecular identifiers being used to normalize TCRbeta repertoire quantification. The public reads were quality trimmed at Q25 with fastp and then assembled into clones with MiXCR by TCRdb, keeping productive beta chains. CDR3 protein sequences are deduplicated, and each keeps its most common genes and DNA. Across this sample there are roughly 300,000 distinct CDR3 sequences, with around 9.6% seen only once. 10% of the sample is held by the ten biggest clonotypes. Sequences were derived from PBMCs from the stem cell graft donor, sampled from the stem cell graft. Source of these receptors: a human donor who donated a stem cell graft to a child with SCID.

The genes are TRBV29-1 and TRBJ2-1; a possible D gene is TRBD2 (7 bases). Trimming left V 3 bases short and J 13 bases short, with 19 bases between. CDR3 length: 13 residues. Germline V gene lookup returns CDR1 SQVTM and CDR2 ANQGSEA. Written as DNA, the CDR3 is TGCAGCGTTGACGCGGGGGCCCGAGATAAACAGTTCTTC. It codes for CSVDAGARDKQFF.

This clonotype was detected many times. This sequence joins TRBV10-1 and TRBJ2-1; 8 bases are a match to TRBD2. Looked up from germline, CDR1 is WNHNN and CDR2 is SYGVQD (reference sequence). The CDR3 spans 14 residues. The ends lost 5 bases at V and 6 bases at J; junction bases unmatched: 6. The CDR3 loop is CASSFGLASNEQFF. Here the CDR3 DNA reads TGCGCCAGCAGTTTCGGACTAGCTTCCAATGAGCAGTTCTTC.

The count of this clonotype is one. The genes are TRBV20-1 and TRBJ2-5; 15 positions agree with TRBD2. The CDR3 runs to 15 residues. Germline V gene data show CDR1 as DFQATT and CDR2 as SNEGSKA (reference sequence). The junction had 5 bases not matched to a gene; V was cut back by 5 bases and J by 4 bases. CDR3 nucleotides: TGCAGTGCTCGGACTAGCGGGGGGGTTGTAGAGACCCAGTACTTC. Encoded protein: CSARTSGGVVETQYF.

Many counts were recorded for this clonotype. The J gene is TRBJ2-5, the V gene TRBV14; D perhaps matches TRBD2 (7 bases). CDR1 SGHDN and CDR2 FVKESK come from the germline V gene. V was trimmed by 0 bases and J by 7 bases, leaving 18 bases between them. This CDR3 is built from 16 residues. The CDR3 spells CASSQELGGPRWTQYF. The CDR3 bases are TGTGCCAGCAGCCAAGAATTGGGGGGGCCTCGGTGGACCCAGTACTTC.

This clonotype was recorded a few times. The chain combines TRBV29-1 with TRBJ2-5; D is tentatively TRBD1 or TRBD2 (6 bases each). The CDR3 runs to 14 residues. The V and J ends lost 5 bases and 4 bases respectively, with 17 bases between them. Germline V gene lookup returns CDR1 SQVTM and CDR2 ANQGSEA. CDR3 protein: CSVLLWGARETQYF. CDR3 coding DNA: TGCAGCGTTCTCCTGTGGGGGGCTCGAGAGACCCAGTACTTC.

The chain carries TRBV12-3 or TRBV12-4 and TRBJ2-5; weak D call: TRBD2 (6 bases). The CDR3 sequence is 14 residues long. Trimming shortened V by 6 bases and J by 7 bases, and 18 bases separated the two germline ends. The CDR3 region is CASSLDRLDGTQYF. CDR3 DNA sequence: TGTGCCAGCAGCCTTGACAGACTAGATGGGACCCAGTACTTC.

A remark on this clonotype: Likely a read error: the CDR3 ends without its conserved phenylalanine or tryptophan. V and J are TRBV20-1 and TRBJ1-2, with D maybe TRBD1 (5 bases). Germline V gene lookup returns CDR1 DFQATT and CDR2 SNEGSKA (reference sequence). Trimming removed 0 bases at V and 5 bases at J, with 13 bases between. This CDR3 is built from 14 residues. The CDR3 DNA reads as TGCAGTGCTAGAGACGTCAGGGTGAGATATGGCTACACCATC. Protein sequence: CSARDVRVRYGYTI.

The sample holds many counts of this clonotype. This chain uses TRBV12-3 or TRBV12-4 with TRBJ1-2, with no clear D. The CDR3 loop spans 13 amino acids. The V end was cut by 6 bases, the J end by 8 bases, with 16 bases between. The CDR3 spells CASSAGSLSGYTF. CDR3 DNA sequence: TGTGCCAGCAGCGCCGGGTCCCTTTCCGGCTACACCTTC.

This chain links TRBV6-5 with TRBJ2-6, with a weak D call TRBD2 (6 bases). The V end was cut by 0 bases, the J end by 1 base, with 7 bases between. Per germline, CDR1 MNHEY and CDR2 SVGAGI. This CDR3 contains 16 residues. In nucleotides, the CDR3 is TGTGCCAGCAGTTACTCGCGGGGTTCTGGGGCCAACGTCCTGACTTTC. Translation gives CASSYSRGSGANVLTF.

The sample holds many counts of this clonotype. CDR3 protein: CATRTSGNTGELFF. CDR3 bases: TGTGCCACCAGGACTAGCGGGAACACCGGGGAGCTGTTTTTT. The chain combines TRBV11-2 with TRBJ2-2; 10 bases match TRBD2. CDR1 is SGHAT, CDR2 FQNNGV, per germline. The length of the CDR3 is 14 residues. J was trimmed by 1 base and V by 10 bases; bases with no gene match: 3.

The gene calls are TRBV12-3 or TRBV12-4 and TRBJ2-5; 9 positions agree with TRBD2. The CDR3 contains 13 residues. J was trimmed by 14 bases and V by 2 bases; bases with no gene match: 9. This chain's CDR3 is CASSLRLAGTFYF. The CDR3 bases are TGTGCCAGCAGTTTAAGGCTAGCGGGAACCTTCTACTTC.

This clonotype was found many times. The chain is built from TRBV20-1 and TRBJ1-4; 7 positions agree with TRBD1. The germline V gene has CDR1 DFQATT and CDR2 SNEGSKA (reference sequence). V shed 6 bases, J shed 7 bases, and the junction held 11 bases outside the gene matches. The CDR3 has 14 amino acids. The CDR3 DNA follows: TGCAGTGCATTCACAGGGGAATCGGGTGAAAAACTGTTTTTT. This translates into CSAFTGESGEKLFF.

This clonotype occurred many times. The chain is built from TRBV7-9 and TRBJ2-3; possible D gene TRBD2, 6 bases. The CDR3 has 13 amino acids. V shed 8 bases and J shed 4 bases, with 13 bases lying between them. The germline CDR1 and CDR2 sequences are SEHNR and FQNEAQ (reference sequence). CDR3 DNA sequence: TGTGCCAGCGAAAGGCGGGGCGCAGATACGCAGTATTTT. This sequence encodes CASERRGADTQYF.

The CDR3: CASSFLEDVAFF. CDR3 in DNA: TGTGCCAGCAGCTTCCTGGAGGACGTCGCTTTCTTT. V is TRBV7-9 and J is TRBJ1-1; no reliable D call. The germline V and J ends were trimmed by 3 bases and 11 bases, with 13 bases remaining between them. Germline-derived CDR1 and CDR2 are SEHNR and FQNEAQ (reference sequence). This CDR3 is built from 12 residues.

This clonotype was seen a handful of times. The rearrangement links TRBV11-2 to TRBJ2-3; a possible D gene is TRBD1 (6 bases). Per the germline V gene, CDR1 is SGHAT and CDR2 is FQNNGV. Trimming cost V 4 bases and J 2 bases, with 16 bases left between them. This CDR3 is built from 16 residues. CDR3: CASSSFRGTYTDTQYF. Written as DNA, the CDR3 is TGTGCCAGCAGCTCATTCAGGGGCACCTACACAGATACGCAGTATTTT.

This clonotype was seen a few times. The chain joins TRBV28 to TRBJ2-7; TRBD1 matches at 7 bases. After removal of 5 bases from V and 1 base from J, the junction contained 8 bases not matched to a gene. The germline V gene encodes CDR1 MDHEN and CDR2 SYDVKM. The CDR3 consists of 15 residues. CDR3 residues: CASSTPGQPSYEQYF. The CDR3 coding sequence is TGTGCCAGCAGTACTCCGGGACAGCCTTCCTACGAGCAGTACTTC.

The chain has TRBV5-1 and TRBJ2-3, with a tentative D call TRBD1 (6 bases). This CDR3 spans 15 amino acids. Trimming cost V 2 bases and J 6 bases, with 16 bases left between them. Germline lookup yields CDR1 SGHRS and CDR2 YFSETQ. CDR3 in amino acids: CASSFYRELQDTQYF. CDR3 DNA sequence: TGCGCCAGCAGCTTTTACAGGGAGTTACAGGATACGCAGTATTTT.

This clonotype has ten or more counts. The junction does not match germline at one end; this may be a read error. This chain uses TRBV7-3 with TRBJ2-7; D not certain. Germline CDR1 and CDR2: SGHTA and FQGTGA. CDR3 size: 14 residues. CDR3 region: CASSLGGTSYEQYF. For the CDR3, the DNA is TGCGCCAGCAGCTTGGGTGGCACTTCCTACGAGCAGTACTTC.

The chain is built from TRBV14 and TRBJ2-3, with 7 bases aligning to TRBD1. V was clipped by 0 bases and J by 4 bases; unmatched bases: 7. This CDR3 region has 16 residues. Germline-derived CDR1 and CDR2 are SGHDN and FVKESK. The chain's CDR3 is CASSQEQGTWADTQYF. The CDR3 region has the DNA TGTGCCAGCAGCCAAGAACAGGGGACGTGGGCAGATACGCAGTATTTT.

This clonotype was picked up a small number of times. The chain combines TRBV4-1 with TRBJ2-1; D uncertain. V was pared by 7 bases and J by 5 bases, with 12 bases between. Germline V gene data show CDR1 as MGHRA and CDR2 as YSYEKL. The CDR3 spans 13 residues. The CDR3: CASTRAFDNEQFF. Written as DNA, the CDR3 is TGCGCCAGCACCCGGGCCTTCGACAATGAGCAGTTCTTC.

This clonotype was recorded a few times. A read error may account for a junction end that differs from germline. The genes are TRBV20-1 and TRBJ1-1, with TRBD1 matching over 7 bases. Germline CDR1 is DFQATT and CDR2 is SNEGSKA (reference sequence). There are 15 residues in the CDR3. The CDR3 loop is CSAPDRERSPDQSHF. The CDR3 bases are TGCAGTGCTCCTGACAGGGAGCGTTCGCCGGACCAATCCCATTTT.

This clonotype was seen a handful of times. The DNA of the CDR3 is TGTGCCAGCAGTCGGGGACAGACCTACGAGCAGTACTTC. Its translation is CASSRGQTYEQYF. V gene TRBV12-3 or TRBV12-4 combines with J gene TRBJ2-7; 7 bases align to TRBD1. The CDR3 is 13 amino acids. Unmatched junction bases numbered 3, after V lost 5 bases and J lost 2 bases.